This TCR beta chain appears in the sequencing data of a study of T cell responses to AZD1222 COVID-19 vaccine (dated by TCRdb to the early 2020s). At the level of the whole study: Because spike-specific TCR depth and breadth did not differ between the two schedules, AZD1222 recipients who got a second dose at roughly 4 weeks were pooled with those who got a second dose at roughly 12 weeks. A total of approximately 250 trial participants underwent TCR sequencing, of whom more than 200 had received two doses of AZD1222 and approximately 26 had received two doses of the MenACWY control vaccine. Trial participants were enrolled by age into subgroups of 18-55, 56-69 and 70-plus years, and roughly 150, 30 and 60 TCR-sequenced participants, respectively, were included in these subgroups. The study at large found these results: After two AZD1222 doses, both the breadth and the depth of spike-specific TCRs were significantly higher than at day 0 and than in MenACWY recipients. Reportedly, almost half of the unique spike-specific TCRs recognized epitopes lying outside the regions that are mutated in the B.1.351 and B.1.1.7 variants. Most participants were white British and females outnumbered males, and the authors suggested that clonal diversity may have been underestimated. No day 14 peak-response samples were available, so repertoires were characterized only after the peak T cell response. The 56-69-year group was small, and its depth increase did not reach significance, likely because of low power. The whole spike protein was spanned by vaccine-associated CD4 TCRs, and dominant responses were seen in regions 160-218 and 743-854. Conclusions about previously exposed vaccinees were limited because only six or seven AZD1222 recipients were SARS-CoV-2 seropositive at baseline.

Trimming removed 4 bases from V and 4 bases from J, leaving 5 bases between the germline ends. The germline V gene yields MNHEY for CDR1 and SVGAGI for CDR2. From the cysteine through the phenylalanine, the CDR3 covers 11 amino acids. Only the CDR3 part of the read is kept: 33 bases, read in frame from the first base. Concerning this clone: Its recognized antigen is unknown. No much larger clone is present one base from it, and per-base qualities are unavailable. Other DNA sequences within the sample encode an identical CDR3.

The CDR3 regions of human TCRbeta chains were subjected to immunosequencing. The source study handled its data this way. Repertoire TCRs were checked for matches against a reference library of SARS-CoV-2-specific TCRs that had been generated using the MIRA antigen-specificity platform. Breadth was defined as the fraction of unique TCRs that were SARS-CoV-2-associated. Depth was defined as the fraction of total T cells that were SARS-CoV-2-associated. Using the MIRA data, each spike-specific TCR was assigned both to the spike region to which the TCR was reactive and to a CD4 or CD8 class. Log10-transformed breadth and depth values were compared by one-way ANOVA with Sidak's multiple comparisons tests. TCRdb holds this immuneACCESS table with in-frame rearrangements only. Some clones are missing; in checked studies, unresolved V genes explain under half, and the rest has no known cause. V, J and clone size reflect that table, while D and trimming were determined from the DNA. The sample table records 72,000 or so clones; 85% of these occur just once. The ten most abundant clones make up roughly 20% of the sample.

Taken with the paper, the label for time point translates to: baseline before first vaccination. Vaccinee samples were obtained from the UK trials COV001 and COV002, which included a single-blind randomized controlled phase 2/3 trial of AZD1222 (ChAdOx1 nCoV-19) in healthy adults. For TCRbeta chain sequencing, PBMC samples were collected from trial participants at day 0 and at day 28 after the second dose. This TCR derives from an adult in good health. The sequence links TRBV6-5 to TRBJ2-7; the D gene is unclear. The sequencing here drew on peripheral blood, taken on day 0 of AZD1222 vaccination. The bases are TGTGCCAGCAGTTCATATTACGAGCAGTACTTC. It translates as CASSSYYEQYF.